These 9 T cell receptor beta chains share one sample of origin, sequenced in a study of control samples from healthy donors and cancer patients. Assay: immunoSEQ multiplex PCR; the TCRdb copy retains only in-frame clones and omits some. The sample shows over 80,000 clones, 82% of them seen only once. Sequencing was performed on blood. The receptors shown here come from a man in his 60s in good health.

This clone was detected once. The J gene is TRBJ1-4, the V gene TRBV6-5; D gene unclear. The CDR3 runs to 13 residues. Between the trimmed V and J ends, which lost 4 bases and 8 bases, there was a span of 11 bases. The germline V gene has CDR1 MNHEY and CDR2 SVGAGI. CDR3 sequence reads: CASSSGRREKLFF. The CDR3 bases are TGTGCCAGCAGTTCGGGTCGGCGGGAAAAACTGTTTTTT.

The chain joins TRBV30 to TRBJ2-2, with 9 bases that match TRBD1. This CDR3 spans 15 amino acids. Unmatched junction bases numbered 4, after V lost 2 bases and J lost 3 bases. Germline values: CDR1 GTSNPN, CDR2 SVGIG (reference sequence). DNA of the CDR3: TGTGCCTGGAGTACGGGACAGGGTGACACCGGGGAGCTGTTTTTT. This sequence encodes CAWSTGQGDTGELFF.

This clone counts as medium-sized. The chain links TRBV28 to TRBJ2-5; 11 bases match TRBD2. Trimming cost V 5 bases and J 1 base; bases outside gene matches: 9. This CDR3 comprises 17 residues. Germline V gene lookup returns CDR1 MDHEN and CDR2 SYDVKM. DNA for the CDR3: TGTGCCAGCAGTCTCTGGACTAGCGGGCATACCCAAGAGACCCAGTACTTC. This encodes CASSLWTSGHTQETQYF.

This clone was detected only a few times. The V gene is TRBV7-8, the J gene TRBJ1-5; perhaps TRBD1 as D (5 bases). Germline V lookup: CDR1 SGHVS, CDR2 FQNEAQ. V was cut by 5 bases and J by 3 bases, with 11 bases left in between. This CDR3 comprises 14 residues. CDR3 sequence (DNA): TGTGCCAGCAGCCTACAGGCGGCCAATCAGCCCCAGCATTTT. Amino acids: CASSLQAANQPQHF. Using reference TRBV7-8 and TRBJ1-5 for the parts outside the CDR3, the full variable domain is GAGVSQSPRYKVAKRGQDVALRCDPISGHVSLFWYQQALGQGPEFLTYFQNEAQLDKSGLPSDRFFAERPEGSVSTLKIQRTQQEDSAVYLCASSLQAANQPQHFGDGTRLSIL.

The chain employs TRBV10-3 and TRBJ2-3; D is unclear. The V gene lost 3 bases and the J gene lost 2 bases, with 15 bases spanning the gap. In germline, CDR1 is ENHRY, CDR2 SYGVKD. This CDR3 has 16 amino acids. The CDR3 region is CAISDMGEQLTDTQYF. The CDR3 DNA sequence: TGTGCCATCAGTGATATGGGCGAGCAGCTCACAGATACGCAGTATTTT.

For the CDR3, the DNA is TGTGCCAGCAGCGCGACAGGGATCTATGGCTACACCTTC. Its protein is CASSATGIYGYTF. The chain joins TRBV6-2 or TRBV6-3 to TRBJ1-2; 7 positions agree with TRBD1. The CDR3 loop spans 13 amino acids. Germline V gene data show CDR1 as MNHEY and CDR2 as SVGEGT. V dropped 6 bases and J dropped 4; count of bases not matched to a gene: 5.

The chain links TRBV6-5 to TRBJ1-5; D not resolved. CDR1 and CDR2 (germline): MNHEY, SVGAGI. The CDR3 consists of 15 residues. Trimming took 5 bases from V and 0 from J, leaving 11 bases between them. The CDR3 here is CASSLGLSSNQPQHF. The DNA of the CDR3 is TGTGCCAGCAGTCTTGGACTGAGTAGCAATCAGCCCCAGCATTTT.

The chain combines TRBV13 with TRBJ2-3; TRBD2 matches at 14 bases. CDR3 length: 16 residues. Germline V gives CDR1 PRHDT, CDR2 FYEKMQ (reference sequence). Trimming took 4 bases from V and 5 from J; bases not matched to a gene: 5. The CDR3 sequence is CASSSGLAGAEDTQYF. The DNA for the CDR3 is TGTGCCAGCAGCTCGGGACTAGCGGGGGCGGAAGATACGCAGTATTTT.

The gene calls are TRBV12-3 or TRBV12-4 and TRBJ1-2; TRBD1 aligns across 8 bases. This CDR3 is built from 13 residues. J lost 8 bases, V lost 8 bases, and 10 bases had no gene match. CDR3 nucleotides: TGTGCCAGCCTCCGTGTACAGGGGGTAGGCTACACCTTC. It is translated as CASLRVQGVGYTF.